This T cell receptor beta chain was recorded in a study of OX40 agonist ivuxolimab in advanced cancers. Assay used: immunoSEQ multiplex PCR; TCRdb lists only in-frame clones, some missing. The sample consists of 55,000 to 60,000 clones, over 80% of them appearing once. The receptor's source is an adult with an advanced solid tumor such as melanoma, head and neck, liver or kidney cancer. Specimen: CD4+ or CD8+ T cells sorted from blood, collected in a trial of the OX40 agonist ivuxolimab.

The chain's CDR3 is CASSINLAGGYNEQFF. The CDR3, as DNA: TGTGCCAGCAGCATAAACCTAGCGGGGGGGTACAATGAGCAGTTCTTC. This chain connects TRBV7-8 to TRBJ2-1, with 12 nucleotides matching TRBD2. With V trimmed by 5 bases and J by 4 bases, 6 bases remained unmatched. There are 16 residues in the CDR3. Germline V lookup: CDR1 SGHVS, CDR2 FQNEAQ.